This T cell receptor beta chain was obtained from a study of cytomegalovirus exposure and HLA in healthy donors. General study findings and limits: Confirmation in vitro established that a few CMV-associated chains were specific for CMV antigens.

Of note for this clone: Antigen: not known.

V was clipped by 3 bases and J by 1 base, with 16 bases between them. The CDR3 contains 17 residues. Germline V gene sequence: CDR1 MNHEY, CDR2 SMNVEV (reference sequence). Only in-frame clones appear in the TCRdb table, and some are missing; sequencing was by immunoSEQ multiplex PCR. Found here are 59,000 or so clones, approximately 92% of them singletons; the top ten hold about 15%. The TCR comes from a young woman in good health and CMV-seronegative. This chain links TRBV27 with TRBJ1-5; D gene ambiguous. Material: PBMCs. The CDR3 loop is CASSFSQVRGSNQPQHF. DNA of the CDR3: TGTGCCAGCAGTTTCTCTCAAGTAAGAGGGAGCAATCAGCCCCAGCATTTT.